These 8 T cell receptor beta chains originate from one sample sequenced in a study of glioma-infiltrating T cells after dendritic cell vaccination. The table came from immunoSEQ multiplex PCR; TCRdb's copy has only in-frame clones and leaves some out. The table shows 50,000 to 80,000 clones, with more than 75% occurring only once. The sequenced sample was blood, obtained before dendritic cell vaccination. The receptors were gathered from a human donor with glioblastoma.

The CDR3 DNA reads TGCGCCAGCAGCTTGGATTCGGGGGGCCAAGACGAGCAGTACTTC. This sequence encodes CASSLDSGGQDEQYF. The chain has TRBV5-1 and TRBJ2-7, with D maybe TRBD2 (7 bases). The CDR3 contains 15 residues. In germline, CDR1 is SGHRS, CDR2 YFSETQ. V gave up 0 bases and J gave up 5 bases, with 15 bases separating them.

This chain uses TRBV5-1 with TRBJ1-2; 7 positions match TRBD1. Germline V CDR1 and CDR2: SGHRS, YFSETQ. CDR3 length equals 14 residues. Trimming cost V 5 bases and J 2 bases; bases outside gene matches: 6. The CDR3 is CASRRVGQNYGYTF. CDR3 nucleotides: TGCGCCAGCAGGAGGGTGGGACAGAACTATGGCTACACCTTC. The full variable domain, rest sourced from reference TRBV5-1 and TRBJ1-2, is KAGVTQTPRYLIKTRGQQVTLSCSPISGHRSVSWYQQTPGQGLQFLFEYFSETQRNKGNFPGRFSGRQFSNSRSEMNVSTLELGDSALYLCASRRVGQNYGYTFGSGTRLTVV.

The chain carries TRBV15 and TRBJ1-2; no firm D call. Germline CDR1 and CDR2: LNHNV and YYDKDF (reference sequence). With 3 bases removed from V and 1 base from J, the gap between germline ends came to 15 bases. The CDR3 extends over 16 amino acids. In DNA, the CDR3 is TGTGCCACCAGCAGCGAATACAGCCAGGATAACTATGGCTACACCTTC. It encodes CATSSEYSQDNYGYTF.

The CDR3: CASSSNRQGTFF. The CDR3 DNA reads TGTGCCAGCAGCTCCAATCGGCAGGGTACGTTCTTC. The chain recombines TRBV5-4 with TRBJ2-1; tentatively, D is TRBD1 (5 bases). CDR1 and CDR2 (germline): SGHNT, YYREEE (reference sequence). This CDR3 is 12 amino acids long. Trimming removed 3 bases at V and 15 bases at J, with 16 bases between. Full variable domain (rest looked up from reference TRBV5-4 and TRBJ2-1): ETGVTQSPTHLIKTRGQQVTLRCSSQSGHNTVSWYQQALGQGPQFIFQYYREEENGRGNFPPRFSGLQFPNYSSELNVNALELDDSALYLCASSSNRQGTFFGPGTRLTVL.

The V call is TRBV2, the J call TRBJ1-6, with TRBD1 matching over 10 bases. There are 14 residues in the CDR3. V shed 10 bases, J shed 10 bases, and the junction held 10 bases outside the gene matches. Per germline, CDR1 SNHLY and CDR2 FYNNEI. CDR3 in amino acids: CAIQSDRGRSPLHF. The DNA for the CDR3 is TGTGCCATTCAATCGGACAGGGGGAGGTCACCCCTCCACTTT. Filled out from reference TRBV2 and TRBJ1-6, the complete variable domain reads EPEVTQTPSHQVTQMGQEVILRCVPISNHLYFYWYRQILGQKVEFLVSFYNNEISEKSEIFDDQFSVERPDGSNFTLKIRSTKLEDSAMYFCAIQSDRGRSPLHFGNGTRLTVT.

V is TRBV7-2 and J is TRBJ1-5, with 9 bases fitting TRBD1. Looked up from germline, CDR1 is SGHTA and CDR2 is FQGNSA. After removal of 5 bases from V and 10 bases from J, the junction contained 9 bases not matched to a gene. This CDR3 has 14 residues. This CDR3 is CASSRGQGKGPQHF. The DNA for the CDR3 is TGTGCCAGCAGCCGCGGACAGGGGAAGGGCCCCCAGCATTTT.

The chain links TRBV6-6 to TRBJ1-2; the D is unclear. The CDR3 has 13 residues. The germline gives CDR1 MNHNY, CDR2 SVGAGI (reference sequence). The V end lost 2 bases, the J end lost 4 bases, and 8 bases lay between the germline ends. The CDR3 loop is CASSYAETYGYTF. The CDR3 nucleotides are TGTGCCAGCAGTTACGCGGAGACCTATGGCTACACCTTC.

The rearrangement joins TRBV7-2 to TRBJ2-7, with TRBD1 as a possible D gene (7 bases). Trimming took off 1 base at V and 3 bases at J, with 16 bases between the two ends. The CDR3 sequence is 16 residues long. Per the germline V gene, CDR1 is SGHTA and CDR2 is FQGNSA. CDR3 protein: CASSLGGGGGHYEQYF. CDR3 coding DNA: TGTGCCAGCAGCTTAGGCGGTGGAGGGGGCCACTACGAGCAGTACTTC. Complete variable domain (other parts from reference TRBV7-2 and TRBJ2-7): GAGVSQSPSNKVTEKGKDVELRCDPISGHTALYWYRQSLGQGLEFLIYFQGNSAPDKSGLPSDRFSAERTGGSVSTLTIQRTQQEDSAVYLCASSLGGGGGHYEQYFGPGTRLTVT.